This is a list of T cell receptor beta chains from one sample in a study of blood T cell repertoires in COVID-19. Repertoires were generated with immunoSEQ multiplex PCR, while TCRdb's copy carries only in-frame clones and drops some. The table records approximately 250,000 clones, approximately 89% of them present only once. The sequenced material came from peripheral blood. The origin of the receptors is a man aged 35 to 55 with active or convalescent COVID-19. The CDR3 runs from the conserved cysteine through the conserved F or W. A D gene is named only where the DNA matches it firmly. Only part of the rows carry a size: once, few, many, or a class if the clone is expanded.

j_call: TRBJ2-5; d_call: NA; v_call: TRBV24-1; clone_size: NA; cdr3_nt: TGTGCCACCAGTTTAGGGCAGGGATGGGAGACCCAGTACTTC; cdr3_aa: CATSLGQGWETQYF
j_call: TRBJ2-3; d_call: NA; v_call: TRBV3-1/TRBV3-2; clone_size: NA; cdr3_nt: TGTGCCAGCAGCCAAAGGGGGGGGGCAGCAGATACGCAGTATTTT; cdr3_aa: CASSQRGGAADTQYF
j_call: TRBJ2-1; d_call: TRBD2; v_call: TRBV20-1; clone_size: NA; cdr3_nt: TGCAGTGCTAGTGGACTAGCGGGGGCCTCAGGGAATGAGCAGTTCTTC; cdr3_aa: CSASGLAGASGNEQFF
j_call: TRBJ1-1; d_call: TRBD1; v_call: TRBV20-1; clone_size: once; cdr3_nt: TGCAGTGCTAGTGGGGACAGGAGGGGGTCTCGTGGTGAAGCTTTCTTT; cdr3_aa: CSASGDRRGSRGEAFF
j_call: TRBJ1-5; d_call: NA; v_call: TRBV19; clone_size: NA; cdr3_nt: TGTGCCAGTAGTACCGGGGAGGTTCAGCCCCAGCATTTT; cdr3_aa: CASSTGEVQPQHF
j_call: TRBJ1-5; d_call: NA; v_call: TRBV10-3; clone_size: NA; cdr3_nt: TGTGCCATCAGTGAGTCAGGGGAGGGTCAGCCCCAGCATTTT; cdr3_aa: CAISESGEGQPQHF
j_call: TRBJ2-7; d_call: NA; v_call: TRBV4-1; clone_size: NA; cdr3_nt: TGCGCCAGCAGCCAAGATAGGGGGTTGACCTACGAGCAGTACTTC; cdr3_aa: CASSQDRGLTYEQYF
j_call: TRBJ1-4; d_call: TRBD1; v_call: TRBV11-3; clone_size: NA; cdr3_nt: TGTGCCAGCAGCTCCGGGACAGTTACGGAAAAACTGTTTTTT; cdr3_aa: CASSSGTVTEKLFF
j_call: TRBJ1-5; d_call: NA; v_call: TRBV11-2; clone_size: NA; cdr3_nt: TGTGCCAGCAGCCCAGGGGCTCCCTGGGGCAATCAGCCCCAGCATTTT; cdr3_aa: CASSPGAPWGNQPQHF
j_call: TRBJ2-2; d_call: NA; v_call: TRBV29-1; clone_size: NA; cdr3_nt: TGCAGCGCGGCCAGACAGGCGAACACCGGGGAGCTGTTTTTT; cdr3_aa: CSAARQANTGELFF
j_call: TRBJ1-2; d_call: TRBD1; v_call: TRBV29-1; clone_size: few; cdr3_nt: TGCAGCGTTGAAAGGGACAGGGGCTTTGGCTACACCTTC; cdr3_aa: CSVERDRGFGYTF
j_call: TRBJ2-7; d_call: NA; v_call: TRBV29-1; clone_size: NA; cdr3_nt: TGCAGCGTTGTGGGGGCGGCGAGCTCCTACGAGCAGTACTTC; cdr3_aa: CSVVGAASSYEQYF
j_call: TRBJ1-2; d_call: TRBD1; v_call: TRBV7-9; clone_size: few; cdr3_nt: TGTGCCAGCAGCTGGGACAGGGCCTATGGCTACACCTTC; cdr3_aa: CASSWDRAYGYTF
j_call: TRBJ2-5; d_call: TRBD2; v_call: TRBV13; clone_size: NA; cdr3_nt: TGTGCCAGCAAGAGAGCGGGAGGGAGAGAGACCCAGTACTTC; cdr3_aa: CASKRAGGRETQYF
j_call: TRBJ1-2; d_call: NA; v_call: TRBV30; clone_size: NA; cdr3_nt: TGTGCCTGGAGTGTACAGGTCAGGGTCTATGGCTACACCTTC; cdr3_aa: CAWSVQVRVYGYTF
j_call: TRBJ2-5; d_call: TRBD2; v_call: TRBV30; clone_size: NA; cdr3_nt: TGTGCCTGGTTGAGACTAGAGCGGGGGGAGACCCAGTACTTC; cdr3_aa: CAWLRLERGETQYF
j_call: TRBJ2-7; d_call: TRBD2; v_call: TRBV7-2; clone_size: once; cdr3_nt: TGTGCCAGCAGCCCTCTGTGGCTAGCGGGGAGCTACGAGCAGTACTTC; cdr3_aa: CASSPLWLAGSYEQYF
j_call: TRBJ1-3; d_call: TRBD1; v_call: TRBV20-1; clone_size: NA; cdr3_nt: TGCAGTGCTAGTGAGGGACAGGGAAACACCATATATTTT; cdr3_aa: CSASEGQGNTIYF
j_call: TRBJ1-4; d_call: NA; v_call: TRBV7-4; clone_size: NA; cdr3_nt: TGTGCCAGCAGCGCAATGCCAGGTAATGAAAAACTGTTTTTT; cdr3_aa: CASSAMPGNEKLFF
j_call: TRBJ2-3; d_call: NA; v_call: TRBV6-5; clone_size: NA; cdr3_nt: TGTGCCAGCAGGGTAGCAGGCACAGATACGCAGTATTTT; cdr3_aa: CASRVAGTDTQYF
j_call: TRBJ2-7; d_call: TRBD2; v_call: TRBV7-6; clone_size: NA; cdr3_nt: TGTGCCAGCAGCCCGGGACTAGGGCTTTCCGAGCAGTACTTC; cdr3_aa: CASSPGLGLSEQYF
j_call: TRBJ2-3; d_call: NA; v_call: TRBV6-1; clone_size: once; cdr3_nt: TGTGCCAGCAGTGAATTCCCCGGCGGGTCAGATACGCAGTATTTT; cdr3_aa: CASSEFPGGSDTQYF
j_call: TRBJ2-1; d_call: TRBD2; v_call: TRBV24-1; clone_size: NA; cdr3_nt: TGTGCCACCAGTGATATGAGACTAGCGGGAGTCGACAATGAGCAGTTCTTC; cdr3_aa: CATSDMRLAGVDNEQFF
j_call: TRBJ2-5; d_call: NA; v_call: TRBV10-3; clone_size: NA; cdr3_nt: TGTGCCATCAGTGACCCGGGGAGGGGGACCCAAGAGACCCAGTACTTC; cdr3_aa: CAISDPGRGTQETQYF
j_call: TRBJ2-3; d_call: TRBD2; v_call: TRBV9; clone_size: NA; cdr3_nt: TGTGCCAGCAGCGCCATAGCGGGAGTACAAGATACGCAGTATTTT; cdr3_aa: CASSAIAGVQDTQYF
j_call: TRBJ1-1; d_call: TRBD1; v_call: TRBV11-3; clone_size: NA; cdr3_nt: TGTGCCAGCAGCTACCGGGACAGCAGTGAAGCTTTCTTT; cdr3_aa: CASSYRDSSEAFF
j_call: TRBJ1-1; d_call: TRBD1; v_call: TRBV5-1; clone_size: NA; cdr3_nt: TGCGCCAGCAGCTACGACAGGGCTGACACTGAAGCTTTCTTT; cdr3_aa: CASSYDRADTEAFF
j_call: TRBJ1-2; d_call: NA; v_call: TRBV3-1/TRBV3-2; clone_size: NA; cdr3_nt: TGTGCCAGCAGCTTGGGACAATCTGGCTACACCTTC; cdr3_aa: CASSLGQSGYTF
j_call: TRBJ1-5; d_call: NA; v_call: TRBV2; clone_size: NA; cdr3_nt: TGTGCCAGCAGGGCGGGGCCGGAGTGGCCCCAGCATTTT; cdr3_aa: CASRAGPEWPQHF
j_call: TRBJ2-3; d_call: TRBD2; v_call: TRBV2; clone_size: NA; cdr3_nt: TGTGCCAGCAGTTTCTATAGCGGGAGCCGAGATACGCAGTATTTT; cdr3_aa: CASSFYSGSRDTQYF
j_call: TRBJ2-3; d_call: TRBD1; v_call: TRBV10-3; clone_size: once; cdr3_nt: TGTGCCATTTCCGACAGGGTGGGTTCGGATACGCAGTATTTT; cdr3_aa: CAISDRVGSDTQYF
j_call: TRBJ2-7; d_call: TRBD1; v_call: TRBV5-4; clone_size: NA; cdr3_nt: TGTGCCAGCAAGGGGACAGACTCCTACGAGCAGTACTTC; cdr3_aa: CASKGTDSYEQYF
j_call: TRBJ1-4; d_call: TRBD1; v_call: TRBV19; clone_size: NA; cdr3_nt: TGTGCCAGTAGTCGGGGCGGGACAGCCCCCGAAAAACTGTTTTTT; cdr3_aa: CASSRGGTAPEKLFF
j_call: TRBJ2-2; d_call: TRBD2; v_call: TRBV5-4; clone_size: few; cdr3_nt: TGTGCCAGCAGCCCGGGACTAGCGGGGAATGTAGCCGGGGAGCTGTTTTTT; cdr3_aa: CASSPGLAGNVAGELFF
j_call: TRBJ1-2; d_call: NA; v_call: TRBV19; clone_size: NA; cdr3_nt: TGTGCCAGTAGTATAGATATAAGAGGGGGCTATGGCTACACCTTC; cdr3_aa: CASSIDIRGGYGYTF
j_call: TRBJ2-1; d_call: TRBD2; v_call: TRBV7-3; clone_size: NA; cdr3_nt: TGTGCCAGCAGCCTCGGGACTAGTGGTTTCGATGAGCAGTTCTTC; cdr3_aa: CASSLGTSGFDEQFF
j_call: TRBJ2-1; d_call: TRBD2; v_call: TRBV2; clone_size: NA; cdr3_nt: TGTGCCAGCAAAGGTATATACGGGAGGGCCGACAATGAGCAGTTCTTC; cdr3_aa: CASKGIYGRADNEQFF
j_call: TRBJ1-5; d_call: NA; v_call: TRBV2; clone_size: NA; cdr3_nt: TGTGCCAGCAGTGTTCTCCAGGATAGCAATCAGCCCCAGCATTTT; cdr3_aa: CASSVLQDSNQPQHF
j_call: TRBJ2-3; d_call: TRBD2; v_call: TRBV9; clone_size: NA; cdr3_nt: TGTGCCAGCAGCGTACTAGCGGGGGTTGCCACAGATACGCAGTATTTT; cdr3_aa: CASSVLAGVATDTQYF
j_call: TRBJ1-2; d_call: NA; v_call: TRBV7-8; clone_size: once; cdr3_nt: TGTGCCAGCAGCTTAGCGGCCGCGGGGAGCAACTATGGCTACACCTTC; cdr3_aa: CASSLAAAGSNYGYTF
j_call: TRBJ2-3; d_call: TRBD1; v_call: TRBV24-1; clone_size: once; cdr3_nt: TGTGCCACCAGTGATTTTGAACAGGGGTTTGATACGCAGTATTTT; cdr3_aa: CATSDFEQGFDTQYF
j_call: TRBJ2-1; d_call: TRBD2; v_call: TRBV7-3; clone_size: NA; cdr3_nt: TGTGCCAGCAGCTCAGCGGCGGGAGGGAGTGAGCAGTTCTTC; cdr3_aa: CASSSAAGGSEQFF
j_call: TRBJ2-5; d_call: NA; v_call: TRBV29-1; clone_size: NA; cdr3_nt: TGCAGCGTTGCCTCGACAGGCGAAGAGACCCAGTACTTC; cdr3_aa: CSVASTGEETQYF
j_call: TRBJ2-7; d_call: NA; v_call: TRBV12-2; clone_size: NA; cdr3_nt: TGTGCAAGTCGCTTAAGGGACAGGGCGGACGAGCAGTACTTC; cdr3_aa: CASRLRDRADEQYF
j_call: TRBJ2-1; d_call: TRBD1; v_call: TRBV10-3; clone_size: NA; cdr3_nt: TGTGCCATCAGGGGGACAGGGTCGATTGGCAATGAGCAGTTCTTC; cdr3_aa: CAIRGTGSIGNEQFF
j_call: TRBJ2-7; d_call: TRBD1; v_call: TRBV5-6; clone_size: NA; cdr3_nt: TGTGCCAGCAGCTTTTTGACAGGGGGGTACGAGCAGTACTTC; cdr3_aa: CASSFLTGGYEQYF
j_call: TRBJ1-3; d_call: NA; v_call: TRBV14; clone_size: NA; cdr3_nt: TGTGCCAGCAGCCAGGCCCTTTGGTCTGGAAACACCATATATTTT; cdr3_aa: CASSQALWSGNTIYF
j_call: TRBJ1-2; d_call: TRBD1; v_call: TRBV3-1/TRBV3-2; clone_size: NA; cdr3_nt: TGTGCCAGCAGCCCCTACCTGACAGGGGCCTATGGCTACACCTTC; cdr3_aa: CASSPYLTGAYGYTF
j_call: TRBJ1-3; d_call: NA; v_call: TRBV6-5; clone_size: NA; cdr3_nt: TGTGCCAGTCAGAAGGGGCCAACCTCTGGAAACACCATATATTTT; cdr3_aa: CASQKGPTSGNTIYF
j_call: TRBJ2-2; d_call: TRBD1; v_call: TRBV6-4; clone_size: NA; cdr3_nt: TGTGCCAGCGGGACAGGGGTCGGGGAGCTGTTTTTT; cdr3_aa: CASGTGVGELFF
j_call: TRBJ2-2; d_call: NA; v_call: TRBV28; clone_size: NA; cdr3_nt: TGTGCCAGCAGTCCCTCGCGGCAGGGTGGTGGTACCGGGGAGCTGTTTTTT; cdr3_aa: CASSPSRQGGGTGELFF
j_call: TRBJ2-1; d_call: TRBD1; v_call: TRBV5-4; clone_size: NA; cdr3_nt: TGTGCCAGCAGCTTGGCCAAGACAGGGAACTACAATGAGCAGTTCTTC; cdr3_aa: CASSLAKTGNYNEQFF
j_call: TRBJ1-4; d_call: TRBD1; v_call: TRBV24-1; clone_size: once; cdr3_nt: TGTGCCACCAGTGATCCCGACAGGGGAAATGAAAAACTGTTTTTT; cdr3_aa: CATSDPDRGNEKLFF
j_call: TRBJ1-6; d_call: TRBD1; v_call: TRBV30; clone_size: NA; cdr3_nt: TGTGCCTGCTCCTGGGGACAGTATTCAGGGTCACCCCTCCACTTT; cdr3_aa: CACSWGQYSGSPLHF